This entry describes one TCR beta chain. As yet, its antigen is unknown. These data belong to a study of post-analysis software for immune sequencing data. Findings and caveats of the study: Controls had lower frequencies than patients of about 5 TRBV segments, which included TRBV5-6, TRBV5-1 and TRBV20-1.

CDR1 and CDR2 from the germline V gene are SQVTM and ANQGSEA. V gave up 7 bases and J gave up 3 bases, with 12 bases separating them. CDR3 length: 12 amino acids. cDNA libraries for TCR beta contained unique molecular identifiers. Each CDR3 protein is one row after TCRdb ran MiXCR on the PCR reads. Of roughly 870,000 distinct CDR3 sequences in the sample, approximately 57% were seen once. The TCR originated in a girl aged 5-17 years with multiple sclerosis. The chain links TRBV29-1 to TRBJ1-2; D ambiguous. Sequencing was performed on blood. The CDR3 sequence is CSAQWADYGYTF. CDR3 nucleotide sequence: TGCAGCGCCCAATGGGCGGACTATGGCTACACCTTC.